A single sample gave rise to the 24 T cell receptor beta chains below, sequenced in a study of human T cells and chemical hapten exposure. Documented time point: patch test 1, 2 weeks after DPC sensitization. Treatment described: therapeutic diphenylcyclopropenone sensitization with weekly scalp DPC. TCRdb independently ran MiXCR on the RACE reads; one entry per CDR3 protein. The sample lists some 380,000 distinct CDR3 sequences; more than 4.5% were seen once. The specimen was whole blood, collected in connection with sensitization to the hapten diphenylcyclopropenone (DPC). These receptors all stem from a woman between 50 and 59 years old with alopecia areata. Some clones in this sample may be carry-over from other donors' samples.

This clonotype came up many times. The chain links TRBV25-1 to TRBJ2-7; perhaps TRBD1 as D (5 bases). This CDR3 spans 12 amino acids. V lost 11 bases and J lost 2, with 13 bases in between. CDR1 and CDR2 (germline): MGHDK, SYGVNS. The CDR3 sequence is CAAAAGPYEQYF. CDR3 nucleotides: TGTGCCGCGGCGGCAGGGCCCTACGAGCAGTACTTC.

This clonotype was counted at least ten times. This chain links TRBV12-3 or TRBV12-4 with TRBJ1-5, with D possibly being TRBD1 (5 bases). The CDR3 is 13 residues long. The V and J ends lost 5 bases and 13 bases respectively, with 18 bases between them. The CDR3 DNA reads TGTGCCAGCAGTCAGATACCGTCGGGACTTCAGCATTTT. The encoded protein is CASSQIPSGLQHF.

This clonotype was found many times. The chain has TRBV28 and TRBJ1-5; the match to TRBD1 covers 8 bases. This CDR3 is 14 amino acids long. Losses at the gene ends were 6 bases for V and 6 bases for J; bases not matched to a gene: 7. CDR1 and CDR2 from the germline V gene are MDHEN and SYDVKM. DNA of the CDR3: TGTGCCAGCAGAGACAGGGGTCGAGGTCAGCCCCAGCATTTT. Residues: CASRDRGRGQPQHF.

This clonotype was counted only a few times. The CDR3 protein is CGTGGGSGQPQHF. The CDR3 DNA sequence: TGTGGGACAGGGGGAGGGTCGGGGCAGCCCCAGCATTTT. The chain carries TRBV27 and TRBJ1-5, with 10 bases that match TRBD1. The CDR3 has 13 amino acids. The V gene's germline CDR1 is MNHEY and CDR2 SMNVEV (reference sequence).

This clonotype has at least ten counts. The chain is built from TRBV3-1 and TRBJ2-3; 9 bases agree with TRBD2. Germline V gene data show CDR1 as LGHDT and CDR2 as YNNKEL (reference sequence). This CDR3 has 16 residues. V shed 4 bases, J shed 3 bases, and the junction held 8 bases outside the gene matches. DNA of the CDR3: TGTGCCAGCAGCCTTAGCGGGAGTAGGCGAACAGATACGCAGTATTTT. Protein sequence: CASSLSGSRRTDTQYF.

This clonotype was observed a handful of times. The chain couples TRBV6-1 to TRBJ2-7, with a tentative D call TRBD2 (6 bases). CDR3 length equals 12 residues. The germline V gene has CDR1 MNHNS and CDR2 SASEGT. V was shortened by 8 bases and J by 7 bases, with 15 bases between the two germline ends. The CDR3 spells CASRVPGGEQYF. The CDR3 nucleotides are TGTGCCAGCCGCGTCCCCGGGGGAGAGCAGTACTTC.

This clonotype was detected a few times. The CDR3: CASSLAGGRAPTDTQYF. DNA for the CDR3: TGTGCCAGCAGCTTAGCCGGCGGGAGGGCCCCGACAGATACGCAGTATTTT. The chain couples TRBV11-2 to TRBJ2-3, with TRBD2 matching 9 bases. Germline CDR1 SGHAT, CDR2 FQNNGV. The trim removed 1 base at V and 3 bases at J, leaving 8 bases unmatched. The CDR3 is 17 residues long. The full variable domain, completed using reference TRBV11-2 and TRBJ2-3, is EAGVAQSPRYKIIEKRQSVAFWCNPISGHATLYWYQQILGQGPKLLIQFQNNGVVDDSQLPKDRFSAERLKGVDSTLKIQPAKLEDSAVYLCASSLAGGRAPTDTQYFGPGTRLTVL.

The V call is TRBV27, the J call TRBJ2-3, with 7 bases that match TRBD2. Germline trimming cut 2 bases from V and 0 bases from J; bases unmatched to any gene: 5. The CDR3 length is 16 residues. Germline lookup yields CDR1 MNHEY and CDR2 SMNVEV (reference sequence). In DNA form, the CDR3 reads TGTGCCAGCAGTTTAGTGCGGGAGAAAAGCACAGATACGCAGTATTTT. Translating it yields CASSLVREKSTDTQYF.

In the case of this clonotype: This likely reflects a read error, since a far larger clone is one base away. This chain joins TRBV7-9 and TRBJ2-1; D possibly matches TRBD1 or TRBD2 (5 bases each). Germline loops: CDR1 SEHNR, CDR2 FQNEAQ (reference sequence). Trimming left V 0 bases short and J 2 bases short, with 5 bases between. The CDR3 is 14 amino acids. CDR3 sequence (DNA): TGTGCCAGCAGCTTAGCGGGACCCTACAATGAGCAGTTCTTC. This encodes CASSLAGPYNEQFF.

This clonotype was counted many times. The chain's CDR3 is CSAPQGAKGYTF. The DNA of the CDR3 is TGCAGTGCTCCACAGGGGGCGAAAGGCTACACCTTC. The chain links TRBV20-1 to TRBJ1-2; 9 bases map to TRBD1. The V and J ends lost 5 bases and 8 bases, in that order; junction bases with no gene match: 6. CDR3 length: 12 amino acids. Per the germline V gene, CDR1 is DFQATT and CDR2 is SNEGSKA (reference sequence).

This clonotype appeared many times. The chain couples TRBV30 to TRBJ1-5; TRBD1 aligns across 9 bases. The CDR3 loop spans 14 amino acids. Germline V gene lookup returns CDR1 GTSNPN and CDR2 SVGIG (reference sequence). The J segment lost 7 bases and the V segment lost 8 bases, leaving 12 bases of the junction unmatched. The CDR3 DNA follows: TGTGCCGGTTCCCCGGGACAGGGTGTACAGCCCCAGCATTTT. Translating gives CAGSPGQGVQPQHF.

The chain is built from TRBV2 and TRBJ2-3, with D perhaps TRBD1 (5 bases). Trimming pared 4 bases from V and 4 bases from J, leaving 15 bases between. CDR3 length: 15 residues. Germline assignment: CDR1 SNHLY and CDR2 FYNNEI. The CDR3 nucleotides read TGTGCCAGCAGTGGAGGCGCCAGGGCCCCAGATACGCAGTATTTT. It yields the protein CASSGGARAPDTQYF.

This clonotype was found many times. The chain employs TRBV5-4 and TRBJ2-2; 10 bases agree with TRBD1. Germline V gene data show CDR1 as SGHNT and CDR2 as YYREEE (reference sequence). Unmatched junction bases numbered 17, after V lost 4 bases and J lost 5 bases. This CDR3 comprises 19 residues. CDR3 coding DNA: TGTGCCAGCAGCCCATATAGAGGTGTGACAGGGGGCGCGACCGGGGAGCTGTTTTTT. It translates to CASSPYRGVTGGATGELFF.

This clonotype was recorded a few times. The genes are TRBV4-2 and TRBJ1-1; TRBD1 matches at 9 bases. CDR1 and CDR2 (germline): LGHNA, YNFKEQ. The V gene end was trimmed by 0 bases and the J gene end by 1 base; junction bases not matched to a gene: 0. There are 15 residues in the CDR3. CDR3 DNA sequence: TGTGCCAGCAGCCAAGAACAGGGGGCGAACACTGAAGCTTTCTTT. It translates to CASSQEQGANTEAFF.

This clonotype was observed at least ten times. The rearrangement links TRBV7-2 to TRBJ1-2; D unresolved. Germline CDR1 is SGHTA and CDR2 is FQGNSA. V was clipped by 5 bases and J by 4 bases, with 11 bases between them. The CDR3 runs 13 residues. CDR3 amino acids: CASSLTDFYGYTF. The CDR3, as DNA: TGTGCCAGCAGCCTAACAGATTTCTATGGCTACACCTTC.

This clonotype was recorded at least ten times. This chain links TRBV19 with TRBJ2-7; 9 bases are a match to TRBD1. With V trimmed by 7 bases and J by 1 base, 8 bases remained unmatched. This CDR3 is built from 15 residues. The germline V gene has CDR1 LNHDA and CDR2 SQIVND (reference sequence). The CDR3 loop is CASTLGQGRSYEQYF. The CDR3 DNA reads TGTGCCAGTACCCTAGGACAGGGGCGTTCCTACGAGCAGTACTTC.

A few counts support this clonotype. This sequence joins TRBV30 and TRBJ1-5; 8 bases align to TRBD1. The CDR3 loop spans 14 amino acids. Germline CDR1 is GTSNPN and CDR2 is SVGIG (reference sequence). V gave up 4 bases and J gave up 3 bases; unmatched junction bases: 5. The CDR3 reads CAWKPTGDNQPQHF. As DNA, the CDR3 is TGTGCCTGGAAGCCGACAGGGGACAATCAGCCCCAGCATTTT.

This clonotype was recorded many times. The rearrangement uses TRBV9 and TRBJ2-2, with TRBD1 matching 12 bases. Looked up from germline, CDR1 is SGDLS and CDR2 is YYNGEE. This CDR3 spans 16 amino acids. V lost 4 bases to trimming and J lost 8 bases; unmatched junction nucleotides: 9. CDR3 in amino acids: CASSPLAGQGAGELFF. The CDR3 DNA is TGTGCCAGCAGCCCCCTGGCGGGACAGGGGGCTGGGGAGCTGTTTTTT.

This clonotype appeared a few times. This chain joins TRBV28 and TRBJ1-5; D is ambiguous. The CDR3 is 18 amino acids. Trimming took 6 bases from V and 0 from J, leaving 21 bases between them. Germline CDR1 is MDHEN and CDR2 is SYDVKM. CDR3 DNA sequence: TGTGCCAGCAGCCCGATTGACGGGGTAATGTATAGCAATCAGCCCCAGCATTTT. Amino acids: CASSPIDGVMYSNQPQHF.

Ten or more counts support this clonotype. The chain combines TRBV29-1 with TRBJ1-1, with TRBD1 as a possible D gene (6 bases). The V end was cut by 7 bases, the J end by 1 base, with 10 bases between. CDR1 and CDR2 (germline): SQVTM, ANQGSEA. The CDR3 sequence is 12 residues long. DNA of the CDR3: TGCAGCGGGGGCAGGGGGAACACTGAAGCTTTCTTT. Translated, it gives CSGGRGNTEAFF. Complete variable domain (other parts from reference TRBV29-1 and TRBJ1-1): SAVISQKPSRDICQRGTSLTIQCQVDSQVTMMFWYRQQPGQSLTLIATANQGSEATYESGFVIDKFPISRPNLTFSTLTVSNMSPEDSSIYLCSGGRGNTEAFFGQGTRLTVV.

This clonotype was picked up a small number of times. The chain is built from TRBV10-3 and TRBJ1-2; no definite D call. The CDR3 covers 14 residues. V lost 4 bases, J lost 7 bases, and 16 bases lay in between. Germline V lookup: CDR1 ENHRY, CDR2 SYGVKD. The CDR3 sequence is CAISVPNPAVGYTF. Written as DNA, the CDR3 is TGTGCCATCAGTGTTCCCAACCCTGCAGTTGGCTACACCTTC.

This clonotype was observed a handful of times. V is TRBV18 and J is TRBJ1-1; D is undetermined. Trimming stripped 4 bases from V and 4 bases from J, with 10 bases between. The CDR3 is 13 amino acids. The germline CDR1 and CDR2 sequences are KGHSH and LQKENI. The CDR3, as DNA: TGTGCCAGCTCACAGGCCGAGGGCACTGAAGCTTTCTTT. Its protein is CASSQAEGTEAFF.

With regard to this clonotype: This may arise from a read error, as a much more abundant clone is one base away. The chain combines TRBV6-5 with TRBJ2-7; D is undetermined. Germline V gene sequence: CDR1 MNHEY, CDR2 SVGAGI. There are 13 residues in the CDR3. CDR3 DNA: TGTGCCAGCAGTCCGGCCTACTCCTGCGAGCAGTACTTC. Translating gives CASSPAYSCEQYF.

Remarks on this clonotype: A read error is possible here, since a much larger clone lies one base away. V gene TRBV7-9 combines with J gene TRBJ2-7, with D possibly matching TRBD2 (5 bases). The length of the CDR3 is 13 residues. In germline, CDR1 is SEHNR, CDR2 FQNEAQ (reference sequence). CDR3 nucleotides: TGTACCAGCAGCGCCGACTGGGCGGGCGAGCAGTACTTC. Its translation is CTSSADWAGEQYF.